A single sample is the source of the 9 T cell receptor beta chains below, sequenced in a study of T cells in Graves' hyperthyroidism and ophthalmopathy. RNA transcripts yielded amplified TCR beta CDR3 regions. Researchers ran a first-round RT-PCR on the TCR CDR3 using the HTBI primer set. Using its own MiXCR run on the multiplex PCR reads, TCRdb lists one record per CDR3 protein. This sample carries about 380,000 distinct CDR3 sequences, roughly 15% of them seen once, and the ten largest clones take about 19%. Sequenced material: blood. These TCRs come from a woman aged 25 to 39 with Graves' ophthalmopathy.

This clonotype was counted ten times or more. The chain is built from TRBV14 and TRBJ2-1; 7 bases match TRBD1. The CDR3 spans 16 residues. V was clipped by 3 bases and J by 5 bases; unmatched bases: 10. The germline CDR1 and CDR2 sequences are SGHDN and FVKESK. The CDR3 bases are TGTGCCAGCAGCCAGCTGCGGACAGGCTATAACAATGAGCAGTTCTTC. Translating it yields CASSQLRTGYNNEQFF.

This clonotype was found a few times. This chain links TRBV5-1 with TRBJ2-4, with D perhaps matching TRBD2 (6 bases). V was pared by 0 bases and J by 2 bases, with 15 bases between. Per germline, CDR1 SGHRS and CDR2 YFSETQ. The CDR3 covers 17 residues. The CDR3 region has the DNA TGCGCCAGCAGCTTGGGGGGACGGGGGAGTTCCAAAAACATTCAGTACTTC. Its translation: CASSLGGRGSSKNIQYF.

The sample holds a few counts of this clonotype. The chain carries TRBV5-1 and TRBJ2-3, with TRBD2 matching over 9 bases. Per germline, CDR1 SGHRS and CDR2 YFSETQ. V gave up 4 bases and J gave up 2 bases; unmatched junction bases: 8. There are 16 residues in the CDR3. CDR3 protein: CASSKSSGATTDTQYF. The CDR3, as DNA: TGCGCCAGCAGCAAATCTAGCGGGGCCACCACAGATACGCAGTATTTT.

This clonotype showed up many times. V is TRBV15 and J is TRBJ1-1; possibly TRBD1 for D (5 bases). V lost 0 bases and J 1 base, leaving 6 bases between the germline ends. The CDR3 extends over 14 amino acids. Germline CDR1 LNHNV, CDR2 YYDKDF (reference sequence). The CDR3 region has the DNA TGTGCCACCAGCAGAGATGACAGGAACACTGAAGCTTTCTTT. This codes for CATSRDDRNTEAFF.

This clonotype was detected many times. This rearrangement joins TRBV6-1 to TRBJ2-7; no reliable D call. V was pared by 0 bases and J by 1 base, with 16 bases between. The CDR3 contains 17 residues. Germline loops: CDR1 MNHNS, CDR2 SASEGT. For the CDR3, the DNA is TGTGCCAGCAGTGAAGCTGATGGCAGGTACCTTTCCTACGAGCAGTACTTC. The encoded protein is CASSEADGRYLSYEQYF.

This clonotype was observed at least ten times. This rearrangement joins TRBV6-1 to TRBJ1-1; D possibly corresponds to TRBD1 (6 bases). Trimming took 5 bases from V and 4 from J, leaving 17 bases between them. Germline V gives CDR1 MNHNS, CDR2 SASEGT. CDR3 size: 15 residues. Written as DNA, the CDR3 is TGTGCCAGCAGTACCCAACAGGGTTCGGGCACTGAAGCTTTCTTT. Its protein is CASSTQQGSGTEAFF.

Concerning this clonotype: This may stem from a read error, because a much larger clone lies one nucleotide away. The J gene is TRBJ1-2, the V gene TRBV13; no clear D. The CDR3 consists of 13 residues. Germline CDR1 is PRHDT and CDR2 is FYEKMQ (reference sequence). Between the trimmed V and J ends, which lost 4 bases and 1 base, there was a span of 7 bases. CDR3 protein: CASSWRDNYGYTF. CDR3 sequence (DNA): TGTGCCAGCAGCTGGCGGGATAACTATGGCTACACCTTC.

This clonotype was seen many times. This chain uses TRBV12-3 or TRBV12-4 with TRBJ2-5; 13 nucleotides agree with TRBD2. The J segment lost 4 bases and the V segment lost 3 bases, leaving 14 bases of the junction unmatched. The CDR3 consists of 19 residues. CDR3 loop: CASSFVLAGGAGVGETQYF. The CDR3 DNA is TGTGCCAGCAGTTTCGTACTAGCGGGGGGGGCAGGGGTCGGAGAGACCCAGTACTTC.

The sample holds many counts of this clonotype. V gene TRBV30 combines with J gene TRBJ2-3; the match to TRBD2 covers 7 bases. CDR1 is GTSNPN, CDR2 SVGIG, per germline (reference sequence). This CDR3 contains 15 residues. The ends lost 2 bases at V and 3 bases at J; junction bases unmatched: 8. CDR3: CAWSHPGGRTDTQYF. The DNA for the CDR3 is TGTGCCTGGAGTCACCCGGGGGGTAGAACAGATACGCAGTATTTT. The entire variable domain, with the rest obtained from reference TRBV30 and TRBJ2-3, is as follows: SQTIHQWPATLVQPVGSPLSLECTVEGTSNPNLYWYRQAAGRGLQLLFYSVGIGQISSEVPQNLSASRPQDRQFILSSKKLLLSDSGFYLCAWSHPGGRTDTQYFGPGTRLTVL.